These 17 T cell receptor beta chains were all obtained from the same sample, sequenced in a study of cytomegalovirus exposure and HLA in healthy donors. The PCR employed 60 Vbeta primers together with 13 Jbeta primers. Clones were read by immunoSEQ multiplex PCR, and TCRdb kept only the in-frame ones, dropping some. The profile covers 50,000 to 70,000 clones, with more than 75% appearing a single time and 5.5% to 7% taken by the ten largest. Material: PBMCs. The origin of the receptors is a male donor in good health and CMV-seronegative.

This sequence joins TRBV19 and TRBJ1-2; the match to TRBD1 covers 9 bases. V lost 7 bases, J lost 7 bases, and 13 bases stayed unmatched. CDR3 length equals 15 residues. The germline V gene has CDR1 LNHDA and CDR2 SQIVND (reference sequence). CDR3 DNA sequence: TGTGCCAGTACCCGCCGGGGACAGGGATTTTTTGGCTACACCTTC. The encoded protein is CASTRRGQGFFGYTF.

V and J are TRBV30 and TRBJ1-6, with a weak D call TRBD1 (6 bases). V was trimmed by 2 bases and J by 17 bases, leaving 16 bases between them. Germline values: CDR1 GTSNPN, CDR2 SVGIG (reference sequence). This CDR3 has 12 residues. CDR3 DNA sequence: TGTGCCTGGAGTCTCGTACAGGGCTCGGTCCACTTT. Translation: CAWSLVQGSVHF.

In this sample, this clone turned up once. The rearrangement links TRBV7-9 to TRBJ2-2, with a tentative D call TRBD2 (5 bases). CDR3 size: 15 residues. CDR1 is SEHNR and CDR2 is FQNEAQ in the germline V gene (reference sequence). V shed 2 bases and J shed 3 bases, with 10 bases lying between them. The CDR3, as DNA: TGTGCCAGCAGCTTACGGACTCTGGACACCGGGGAGCTGTTTTTT. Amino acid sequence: CASSLRTLDTGELFF.

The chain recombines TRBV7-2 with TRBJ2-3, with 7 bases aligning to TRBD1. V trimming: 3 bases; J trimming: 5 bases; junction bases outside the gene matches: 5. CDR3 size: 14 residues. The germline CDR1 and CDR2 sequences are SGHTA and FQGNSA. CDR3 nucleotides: TGTGCCAGCAGCTTGACAGGGCTGAGAGATACGCAGTATTTT. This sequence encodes CASSLTGLRDTQYF.

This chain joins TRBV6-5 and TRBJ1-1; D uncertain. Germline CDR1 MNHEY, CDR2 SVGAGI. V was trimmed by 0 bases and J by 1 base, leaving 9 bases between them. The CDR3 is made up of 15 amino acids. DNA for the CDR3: TGTGCCAGCAGTTACTCCTTGAACGGGAACACTGAAGCTTTCTTT. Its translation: CASSYSLNGNTEAFF.

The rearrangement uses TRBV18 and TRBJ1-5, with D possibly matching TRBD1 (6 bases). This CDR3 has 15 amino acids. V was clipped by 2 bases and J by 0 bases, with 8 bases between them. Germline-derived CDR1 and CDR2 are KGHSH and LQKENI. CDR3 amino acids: CASSPGQFSNQPQHF. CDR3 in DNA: TGTGCCAGCTCACCAGGACAGTTTAGCAATCAGCCCCAGCATTTT.

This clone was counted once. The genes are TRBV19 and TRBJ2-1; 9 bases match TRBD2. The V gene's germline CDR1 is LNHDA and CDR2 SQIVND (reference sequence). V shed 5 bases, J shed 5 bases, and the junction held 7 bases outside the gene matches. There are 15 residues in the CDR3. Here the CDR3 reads CASSFAGGSNNEQFF. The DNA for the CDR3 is TGTGCCAGTAGTTTTGCGGGGGGGTCAAACAATGAGCAGTTCTTC.

CDR3 DNA: TGTGCCAGCAGCTTATACCTGGGACAGGCTGCGGCCGGGGAGCTGTTTTTT. It encodes CASSLYLGQAAAGELFF. The rearrangement uses TRBV7-2 and TRBJ2-2, with 8 bases matching TRBD1. Germline CDR1 and CDR2: SGHTA and FQGNSA. The J segment lost 6 bases and the V segment lost 2 bases, leaving 11 bases of the junction unmatched. The CDR3 spans 17 residues.

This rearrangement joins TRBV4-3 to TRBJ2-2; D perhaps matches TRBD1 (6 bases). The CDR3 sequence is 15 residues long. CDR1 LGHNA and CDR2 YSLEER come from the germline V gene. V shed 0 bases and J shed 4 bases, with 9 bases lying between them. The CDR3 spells CASSQELGATGELFF. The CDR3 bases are TGCGCCAGCAGCCAAGAACTGGGGGCCACCGGGGAGCTGTTTTTT.

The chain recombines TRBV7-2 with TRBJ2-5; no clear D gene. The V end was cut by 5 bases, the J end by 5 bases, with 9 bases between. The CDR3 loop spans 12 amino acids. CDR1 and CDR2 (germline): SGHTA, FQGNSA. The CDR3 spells CASSPVLETQYF. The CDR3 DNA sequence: TGTGCCAGCAGCCCCGTCTTGGAGACCCAGTACTTC. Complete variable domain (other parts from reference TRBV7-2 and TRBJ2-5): GAGVSQSPSNKVTEKGKDVELRCDPISGHTALYWYRQSLGQGLEFLIYFQGNSAPDKSGLPSDRFSAERTGGSVSTLTIQRTQQEDSAVYLCASSPVLETQYFGPGTRLLVL.

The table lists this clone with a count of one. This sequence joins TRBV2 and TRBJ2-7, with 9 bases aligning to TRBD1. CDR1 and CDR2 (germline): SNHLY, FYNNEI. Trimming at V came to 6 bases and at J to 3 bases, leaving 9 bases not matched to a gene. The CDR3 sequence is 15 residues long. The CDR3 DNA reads TGTGCCAGCAGGGCGGACAGGGGAGGGAACTACGAGCAGTACTTC. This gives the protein CASRADRGGNYEQYF. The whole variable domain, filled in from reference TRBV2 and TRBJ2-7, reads EPEVTQTPSHQVTQMGQEVILRCVPISNHLYFYWYRQILGQKVEFLVSFYNNEISEKSEIFDDQFSVERPDGSNFTLKIRSTKLEDSAMYFCASRADRGGNYEQYFGPGTRLTVT.

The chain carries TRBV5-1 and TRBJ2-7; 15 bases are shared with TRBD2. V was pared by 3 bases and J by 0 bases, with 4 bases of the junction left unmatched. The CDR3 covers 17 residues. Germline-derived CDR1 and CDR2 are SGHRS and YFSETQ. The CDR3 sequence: CASSWGLAGGSSYEQYF. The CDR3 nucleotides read TGCGCCAGCAGCTGGGGACTAGCGGGGGGATCCTCCTACGAGCAGTACTTC.

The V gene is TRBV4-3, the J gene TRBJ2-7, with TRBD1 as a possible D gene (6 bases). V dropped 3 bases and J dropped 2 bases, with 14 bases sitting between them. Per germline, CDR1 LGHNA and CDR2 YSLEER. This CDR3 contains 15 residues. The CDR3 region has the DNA TGCGCCAGCAGCCAGGGAGCTACAGGGCCCTACGAGCAGTACTTC. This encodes CASSQGATGPYEQYF.

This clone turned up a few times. The DNA of the CDR3 is TGTGCCAGCAGCCCGGGACAGGGTGGCTATGGCTACACCTTC. Its translation: CASSPGQGGYGYTF. The rearrangement joins TRBV7-3 to TRBJ1-2, with TRBD1 identical over 9 bases. Trimming at V came to 5 bases and at J to 4 bases, leaving 5 bases not matched to a gene. The CDR3 contains 14 residues. Germline values: CDR1 SGHTA, CDR2 FQGTGA.

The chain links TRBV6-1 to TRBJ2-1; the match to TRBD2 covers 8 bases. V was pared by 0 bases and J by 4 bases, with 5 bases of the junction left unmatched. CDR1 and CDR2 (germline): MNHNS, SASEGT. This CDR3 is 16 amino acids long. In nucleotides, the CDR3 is TGTGCCAGCAGTGAAGCGCCGGGGGGGCAGTACAATGAGCAGTTCTTC. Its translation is CASSEAPGGQYNEQFF.

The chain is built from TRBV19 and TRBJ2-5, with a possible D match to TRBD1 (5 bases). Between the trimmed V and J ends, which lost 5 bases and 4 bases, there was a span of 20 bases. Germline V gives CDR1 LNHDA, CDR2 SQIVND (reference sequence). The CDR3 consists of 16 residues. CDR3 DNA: TGTGCCAGTAGTCACATGCAGGGAATGGACGGAGAGACCCAGTACTTC. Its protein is CASSHMQGMDGETQYF.

CDR3 region: CASSVAGAGQPQHF. The CDR3, as DNA: TGTGCCAGCAGCGTAGCAGGGGCTGGGCAGCCCCAGCATTTT. The V call is TRBV9, the J call TRBJ1-5; perhaps TRBD1 as D (6 bases). The CDR3 is 14 residues long. Between the trimmed V and J ends, which lost 0 bases and 7 bases, there was a span of 11 bases. CDR1 is SGDLS, CDR2 YYNGEE, per germline.